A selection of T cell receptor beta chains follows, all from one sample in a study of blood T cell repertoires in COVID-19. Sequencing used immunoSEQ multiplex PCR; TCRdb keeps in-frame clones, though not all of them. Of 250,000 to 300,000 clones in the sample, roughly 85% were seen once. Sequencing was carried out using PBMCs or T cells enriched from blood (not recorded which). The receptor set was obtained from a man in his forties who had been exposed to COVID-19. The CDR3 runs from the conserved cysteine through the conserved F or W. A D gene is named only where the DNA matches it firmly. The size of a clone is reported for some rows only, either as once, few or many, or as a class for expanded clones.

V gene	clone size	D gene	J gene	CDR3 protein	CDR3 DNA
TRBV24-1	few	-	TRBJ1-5	CATSDGASGGMQPQHF	TGTGCCACCAGTGATGGAGCCTCGGGGGGCATGCAGCCCCAGCATTTT
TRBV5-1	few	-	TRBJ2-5	CASSLRPAGEETQYF	TGCGCCAGCAGCTTGAGACCCGCAGGGGAGGAGACCCAGTACTTC
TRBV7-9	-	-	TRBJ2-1	CASSLAEGFREQFF	TGTGCCAGCAGCTTAGCGGAGGGGTTTCGGGAGCAGTTCTTC
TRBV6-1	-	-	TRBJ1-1	CASRPPRDTEAFF	TGTGCCAGCAGACCCCCTCGGGACACTGAAGCTTTCTTT
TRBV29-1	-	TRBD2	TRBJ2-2	CSVMGLAGERTGELFF	TGCAGCGTAATGGGACTAGCGGGAGAACGTACCGGGGAGCTGTTTTTT
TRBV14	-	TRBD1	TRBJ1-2	CASSQGRGTGRGYTF	TGTGCCAGCAGCCAAGGGAGAGGGACAGGGCGAGGCTACACCTTC
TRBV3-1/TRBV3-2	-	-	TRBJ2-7	CASSPGVDYEQYF	TGTGCCAGCAGCCCAGGGGTCGACTACGAGCAGTACTTC
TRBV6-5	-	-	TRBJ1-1	CASSRDFREVTEAFF	TGTGCCAGCAGTAGGGACTTCAGAGAGGTTACTGAAGCTTTCTTT
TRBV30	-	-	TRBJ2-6	CAWGGDLSGANVLTF	TGTGCCTGGGGGGGCGATCTTTCTGGGGCCAACGTCCTGACTTTC
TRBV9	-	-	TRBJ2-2	CASSVGPSGTSNTGELFF	TGTGCCAGCAGCGTAGGACCGTCTGGGACATCGAACACCGGGGAGCTGTTTTTT
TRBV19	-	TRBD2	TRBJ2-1	CASAWGLAGFNEQFF	TGTGCCAGTGCGTGGGGACTAGCGGGATTTAATGAGCAGTTCTTC
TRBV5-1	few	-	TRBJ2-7	CASRQGHREQYF	TGCGCCAGCAGACAGGGACATCGCGAGCAGTACTTC
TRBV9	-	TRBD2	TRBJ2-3	CASSKTSGGGDTQYF	TGTGCCAGCAGCAAAACTAGCGGGGGCGGAGATACGCAGTATTTT
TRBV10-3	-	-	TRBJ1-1	CAISPGQPGPEAFF	TGTGCCATCAGTCCCGGGCAGCCAGGGCCTGAAGCTTTCTTT
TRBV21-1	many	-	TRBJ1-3	CASSKKLLPWSSGNTIYF	TGTGCCAGCAGCAAAAAACTGTTACCTTGGAGCTCTGGAAACACCATATATTTT
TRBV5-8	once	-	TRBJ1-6	CASSRLQSNSPLHF	TGTGCCAGCAGTCGTCTACAGAGCAATTCACCCCTCCACTTT
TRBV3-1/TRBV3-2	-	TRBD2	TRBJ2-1	CASSRRTSGSNEQFF	TGTGCCAGCAGCCGCAGGACTAGCGGGAGTAATGAGCAGTTCTTC
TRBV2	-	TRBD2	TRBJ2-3	CASKGTSGYTDTQYF	TGTGCCAGCAAGGGGACTAGCGGGTATACAGATACGCAGTATTTT
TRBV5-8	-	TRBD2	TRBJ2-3	CASSPGLARGLTQDTQYF	TGTGCCAGCAGCCCGGGACTAGCAAGAGGCCTAACTCAAGATACGCAGTATTTT
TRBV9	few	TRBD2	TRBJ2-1	CASSFRLAGVRNEQFF	TGTGCCAGCAGCTTCCGACTAGCGGGAGTCCGCAATGAGCAGTTCTTC
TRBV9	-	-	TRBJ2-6	CASSASSGANVLTF	TGTGCCAGCAGCGCGTCGTCTGGGGCCAACGTCCTGACTTTC
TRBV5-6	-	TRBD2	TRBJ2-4	CASSRRGEHIQYF	TGTGCCAGCAGCCGGCGGGGGGAGCACATTCAGTACTTC
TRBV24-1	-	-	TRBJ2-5	CATSDWAAETQYF	TGTGCCACCAGTGATTGGGCTGCGGAGACCCAGTACTTC
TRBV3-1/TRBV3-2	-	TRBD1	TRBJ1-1	CASSQGTGQAFF	TGTGCCAGCAGCCAAGGGACAGGGCAAGCTTTCTTT
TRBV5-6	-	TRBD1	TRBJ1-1	CASNHRGRTEAFF	TGTGCCAGCAACCACAGGGGTCGCACTGAAGCTTTCTTT
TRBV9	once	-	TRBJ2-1	CASSLGVGLKINEQFF	TGTGCCAGCAGCCTAGGAGTTGGTCTAAAGATCAATGAGCAGTTCTTC
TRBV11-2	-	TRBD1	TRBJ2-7	CASSARPTGSSYEQYF	TGTGCCAGCAGCGCCCGCCCGACAGGGTCTTCCTACGAGCAGTACTTC
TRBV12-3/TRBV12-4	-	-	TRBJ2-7	CASSLGRDYEQYF	TGTGCCAGCAGTTTAGGACGGGATTACGAGCAGTACTTC
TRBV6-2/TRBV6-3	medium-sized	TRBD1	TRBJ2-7	CASSYDGTGSYEQYF	TGTGCCAGCAGTTACGACGGGACAGGGTCCTACGAGCAGTACTTC
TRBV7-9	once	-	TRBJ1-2	CASSSAGGYTF	TGTGCCAGCAGCTCGGCAGGAGGCTACACCTTC
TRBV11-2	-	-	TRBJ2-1	CASSLAGVRNEQFF	TGTGCCAGCAGCTTAGCGGGAGTCAGGAATGAGCAGTTCTTC
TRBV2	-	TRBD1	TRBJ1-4	CASRKQGRQDEKLFF	TGTGCCAGCAGAAAACAGGGGCGGCAGGATGAAAAACTGTTTTTT
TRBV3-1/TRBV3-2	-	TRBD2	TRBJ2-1	CASSPLAGGGNNEQFF	TGTGCCAGCAGCCCCCTAGCGGGAGGAGGGAACAATGAGCAGTTCTTC
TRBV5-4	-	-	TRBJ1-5	CASSAGGGNQPQHF	TGTGCCAGCAGTGCGGGGGGAGGCAATCAGCCCCAGCATTTT
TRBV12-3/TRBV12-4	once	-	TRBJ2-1	CASSRSGNNEQFF	TGTGCCAGCAGTCGTAGCGGAAACAATGAGCAGTTCTTC
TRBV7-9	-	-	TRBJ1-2	CASSLSARGNYGYTF	TGTGCCAGCAGCTTATCGGCCCGAGGTAACTATGGCTACACCTTC
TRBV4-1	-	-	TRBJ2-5	CASSQPRGSETQYF	TGCGCCAGCAGCCAGCCCAGGGGCTCAGAGACCCAGTACTTC
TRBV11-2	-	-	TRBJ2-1	CASSLAGYPYNEQFF	TGTGCCAGCAGCTTAGCGGGGTACCCATACAATGAGCAGTTCTTC
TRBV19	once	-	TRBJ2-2	CASRLRAANTGELFF	TGTGCCAGTAGACTCAGGGCAGCGAACACCGGGGAGCTGTTTTTT
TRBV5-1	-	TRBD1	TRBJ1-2	CASSLASQGADGYTF	TGCGCCAGCAGCTTGGCCTCACAGGGGGCTGACGGCTACACCTTC
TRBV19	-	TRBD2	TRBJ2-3	CASSIDWREVTDTQYF	TGTGCCAGTAGTATAGATTGGCGGGAGGTCACAGATACGCAGTATTTT
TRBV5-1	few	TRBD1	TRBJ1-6	CASSLGGQGRSPLHF	TGCGCCAGCAGCTTGGGGGGACAGGGGAGGTCACCCCTCCACTTT
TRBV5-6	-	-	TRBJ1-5	CASSLGTQSNQPQHF	TGTGCCAGCAGCCTGGGGACACAGAGCAATCAGCCCCAGCATTTT
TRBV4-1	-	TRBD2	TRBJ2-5	CASSQLAGEETQYF	TGCGCCAGCAGCCAATTAGCGGGGGAAGAGACCCAGTACTTC
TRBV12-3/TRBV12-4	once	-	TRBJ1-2	CASSSGRGYTF	TGTGCCAGCAGTTCCGGTCGAGGCTACACCTTC